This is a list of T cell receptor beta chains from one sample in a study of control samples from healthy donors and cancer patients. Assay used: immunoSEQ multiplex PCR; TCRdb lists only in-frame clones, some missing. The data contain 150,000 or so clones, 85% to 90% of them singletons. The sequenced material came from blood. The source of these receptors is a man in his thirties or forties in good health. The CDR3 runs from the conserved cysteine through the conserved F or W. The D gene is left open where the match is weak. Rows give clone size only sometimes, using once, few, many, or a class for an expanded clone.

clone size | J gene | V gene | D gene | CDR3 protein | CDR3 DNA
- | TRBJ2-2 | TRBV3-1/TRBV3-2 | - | CASSRGRDELFF | TGTGCCAGCAGCCGAGGCCGAGATGAGCTGTTTTTT
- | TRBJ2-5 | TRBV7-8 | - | CASSLAERSETQYF | TGTGCCAGCAGCTTAGCGGAGAGGAGTGAGACCCAGTACTTC
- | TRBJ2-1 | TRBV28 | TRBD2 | CASSPLAGGRGEQFF | TGTGCCAGCAGTCCTCTAGCGGGAGGGCGAGGTGAGCAGTTCTTC
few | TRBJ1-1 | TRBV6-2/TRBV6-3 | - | CASSYSERLNTEAFF | TGTGCCAGCAGTTACTCGGAACGGCTTAACACTGAAGCTTTCTTT
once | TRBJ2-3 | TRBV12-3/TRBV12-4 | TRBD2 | CASSLGGGKTQYF | TGTGCCAGCAGTTTGGGCGGGGGGAAGACGCAGTATTTT
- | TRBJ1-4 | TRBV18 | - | CASSPDGAGPATNEKLFF | TGTGCCAGCTCACCCGACGGAGCGGGGCCTGCAACTAATGAAAAACTGTTTTTT
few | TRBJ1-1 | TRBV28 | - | CARRTYKNTEAFF | TGTGCCCGACGAACCTACAAGAACACTGAAGCTTTCTTT
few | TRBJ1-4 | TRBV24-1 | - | CATSGSTNEKLFF | TGTGCCACCAGTGGATCAACTAATGAAAAACTGTTTTTT
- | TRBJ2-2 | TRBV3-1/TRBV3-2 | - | CASSPYSSSLVTGELFF | TGTGCCAGCAGCCCGTACAGCTCCTCCTTAGTGACCGGGGAGCTGTTTTTT
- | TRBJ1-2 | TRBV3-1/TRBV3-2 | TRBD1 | CASSQLRTGGPYYGYTF | TGTGCCAGCAGCCAATTACGGACAGGGGGCCCCTACTATGGCTACACCTTC
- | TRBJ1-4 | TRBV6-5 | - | CASSYRVSLNEKLFF | TGTGCCAGCAGTTATCGGGTCTCGCTCAATGAAAAACTGTTTTTT
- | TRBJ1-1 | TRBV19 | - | CASSIAGYLMNTEAFF | TGTGCCAGTAGTATTGCAGGGTACTTGATGAACACTGAAGCTTTCTTT
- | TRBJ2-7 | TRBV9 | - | CASSVAGGAAEQYF | TGTGCCAGCAGCGTAGCTGGCGGGGCCGCCGAGCAGTACTTC
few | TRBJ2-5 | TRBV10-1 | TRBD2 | CANPGLAGEETQYF | TGCGCCAACCCGGGACTAGCGGGAGAAGAGACCCAGTACTTC
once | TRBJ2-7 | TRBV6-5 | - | CASSYVSTRPYEQYF | TGTGCCAGCAGTTACGTCTCGACTAGGCCCTACGAGCAGTACTTC
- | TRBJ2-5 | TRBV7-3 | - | CASSPRPEETQYF | TGTGCCAGCAGCCCACGGCCCGAAGAGACCCAGTACTTC
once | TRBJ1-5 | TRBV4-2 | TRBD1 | CASSQQPGQVNQPQHF | TGTGCCAGCAGCCAACAACCGGGACAGGTGAATCAGCCCCAGCATTTT
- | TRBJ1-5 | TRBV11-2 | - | CASSPDRGQPQHF | TGTGCCAGCAGCCCGGACAGAGGTCAGCCCCAGCATTTT
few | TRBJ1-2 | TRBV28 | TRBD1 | CASCYYPGQDNYGYTF | TGTGCCAGCTGCTACTACCCGGGACAGGATAACTATGGCTACACCTTC
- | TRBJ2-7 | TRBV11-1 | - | CASSAGPALYEQYF | TGTGCCAGCAGCGCGGGACCGGCACTCTACGAGCAGTACTTC
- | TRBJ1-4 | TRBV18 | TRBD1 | CASSPGTGSEKLFF | TGTGCCAGCTCACCAGGGACAGGGAGTGAAAAACTGTTTTTT
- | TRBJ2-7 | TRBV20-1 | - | CSAIDQGSDEQYF | TGCAGTGCTATTGATCAGGGATCGGATGAGCAGTACTTC
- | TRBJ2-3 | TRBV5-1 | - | CASSLGFSTDTQYF | TGCGCCAGCAGCTTGGGATTTTCCACAGATACGCAGTATTTT
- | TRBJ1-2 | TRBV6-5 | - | CASRGGQGSGGYTF | TGTGCCAGCAGAGGCGGGCAGGGATCTGGGGGCTACACCTTC
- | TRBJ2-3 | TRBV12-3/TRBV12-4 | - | CASSGLYGDTQYF | TGTGCCAGCAGCGGACTATACGGGGATACGCAGTATTTT
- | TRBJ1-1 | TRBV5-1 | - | CASSPTWGVTSEAFF | TGCGCCAGCAGCCCCACCTGGGGGGTTACAAGCGAAGCTTTCTTT
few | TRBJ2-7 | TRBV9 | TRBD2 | CASSVGGTSGIYEQYF | TGTGCCAGCAGCGTAGGGGGGACTAGCGGGATTTACGAGCAGTACTTC
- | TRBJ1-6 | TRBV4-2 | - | CASSQDLSTGSPLHF | TGTGCCAGCAGCCAAGATCTCAGTACGGGCTCACCCCTCCACTTT
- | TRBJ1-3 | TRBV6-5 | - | CASSYRDGNTIYF | TGTGCCAGCAGTTACCGAGACGGAAACACCATATATTTT
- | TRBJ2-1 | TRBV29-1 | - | CSASGPSSYNEQFF | TGCAGCGCCTCGGGACCGTCATCCTACAATGAGCAGTTCTTC
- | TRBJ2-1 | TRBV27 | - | CASSSLYNEQFF | TGTGCCAGCAGTTCCCTATACAATGAGCAGTTCTTC
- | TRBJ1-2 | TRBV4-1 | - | CASSQDLPGYGYTF | TGCGCCAGCAGCCAAGATCTACCGGGGTATGGCTACACCTTC
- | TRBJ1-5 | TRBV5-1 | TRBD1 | CASSTQGDQPQHF | TGCGCCAGCAGCACACAGGGGGACCAGCCCCAGCATTTT
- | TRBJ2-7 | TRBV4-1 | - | CASSREEGSYEQYF | TGCGCCAGCAGCCGGGAAGAGGGCTCCTACGAGCAGTACTTC
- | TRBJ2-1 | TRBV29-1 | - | CSVARVGGNEQFF | TGCAGCGTTGCCAGGGTTGGGGGCAATGAGCAGTTCTTC
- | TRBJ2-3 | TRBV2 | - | CASLVGTDTQYF | TGTGCCAGCCTGGTGGGCACAGATACGCAGTATTTT
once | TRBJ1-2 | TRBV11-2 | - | CASSLEGGSVSYGYTF | TGTGCCAGCAGCTTAGAAGGGGGATCCGTATCCTATGGCTACACCTTC